Presented here are 13 T cell receptor beta chains from one specimen sequenced in a study of cytomegalovirus exposure and HLA in healthy donors. The PCR contained 60 Vbeta and 13 Jbeta primers. Sequencing was performed with immunoSEQ multiplex PCR; in TCRdb, only in-frame clones are kept and a portion is missing. The table includes fewer than 250,000 clones, 75% to 80% detected once. Sequencing used PBMCs. Receptors originate from a male donor in good health and CMV-seronegative.

The V call is TRBV7-3, the J call TRBJ2-7; tentatively, D is TRBD2 (6 bases). The CDR3 contains 14 residues. Germline V CDR1 and CDR2: SGHTA, FQGTGA. The V end was cut by 3 bases, the J end by 4 bases, with 13 bases between. The CDR3 DNA reads TGTGCCAGCAGCTTCGACGGGCGGGGATACGAGCAGTACTTC. Translated, it gives CASSFDGRGYEQYF.

For the CDR3, the DNA is TGCGCCAGCAGCCCGCGAGGACAGGGTGGGGGCATGAACACTGAAGCTTTCTTT. Its protein product is CASSPRGQGGGMNTEAFF. The chain is built from TRBV4-1 and TRBJ1-1; the match to TRBD1 covers 8 bases. The CDR3 covers 18 residues. Germline CDR1 and CDR2: MGHRA and YSYEKL. V was clipped by 4 bases and J by 0 bases; unmatched bases: 13.

This clone was detected only once. The junction does not match germline at one end; this may be a read error. The rearrangement links TRBV30 to TRBJ1-2, with 7 positions matching TRBD1. Germline V gene data show CDR1 as GTSNPN and CDR2 as SVGIG (reference sequence). The length of the CDR3 is 13 residues. CDR3 DNA: TGTGCCTGGAGTGCCAAGGTCGCAGGGGGTCAAGGCTTC. This translates into CAWSAKVAGGQGF.

The chain carries TRBV2 and TRBJ1-4; the D is unclear. From germline, CDR1 is SNHLY and CDR2 FYNNEI. Between the trimmed V and J ends, which lost 1 base and 8 bases, there was a span of 11 bases. This CDR3 is built from 14 residues. The CDR3 region is CASSEGGLGEKLFF. In nucleotides, the CDR3 is TGTGCCAGCAGTGAAGGAGGGCTTGGAGAAAAACTGTTTTTT.

V is TRBV6-5 and J is TRBJ2-7, with D possibly TRBD2 on 5 matching bases. The CDR3 totals 15 residues. Germline loops: CDR1 MNHEY, CDR2 SVGAGI. V lost 7 bases, J lost 2 bases, and 18 bases lay in between. The CDR3: CASKPRPEGTYEQYF. The CDR3 DNA follows: TGTGCCAGCAAACCTCGGCCCGAGGGAACCTACGAGCAGTACTTC.

This clone has ten or more counts. V usage is TRBV7-9 and J usage is TRBJ2-7; 9 bases match TRBD1. Unmatched junction bases numbered 11, after V lost 4 bases and J lost 4 bases. The germline gives CDR1 SEHNR, CDR2 FQNEAQ (reference sequence). The CDR3 has 16 residues. In nucleotides, the CDR3 is TGTGCCAGCAGCTCGGGAACAGGGGGCTTAGGGTACGAGCAGTACTTC. This sequence encodes CASSSGTGGLGYEQYF.

The gene calls are TRBV6-5 and TRBJ2-2; TRBD1 matches 7 bases. The V gene end was trimmed by 4 bases and the J gene end by 9 bases; junction bases not matched to a gene: 2. The CDR3 covers 12 residues. Per the germline V gene, CDR1 is MNHEY and CDR2 is SVGAGI. This chain's CDR3 is CASSFRGRELFF. Written as DNA, the CDR3 is TGTGCCAGCAGTTTCAGGGGGAGGGAGCTGTTTTTT.

This clone is a singleton in its sample. The chain recombines TRBV7-2 with TRBJ1-2; possibly TRBD1 for D (5 bases). The V and J ends lost 5 bases and 8 bases respectively, with 18 bases between them. Germline loops: CDR1 SGHTA, CDR2 FQGNSA. CDR3 length: 14 amino acids. The CDR3 bases are TGTGCCAGCAGCCGAAGTAAACAGGTCTACGGCTACACCTTC. It is translated as CASSRSKQVYGYTF.

This clone was recorded only once. V usage is TRBV9 and J usage is TRBJ1-2; D might be TRBD1 (5 bases). The V gene's germline CDR1 is SGDLS and CDR2 YYNGEE. The ends were cut back, 3 bases at V and 2 bases at J, with 14 bases in the middle. This CDR3 has 15 amino acids. The CDR3 DNA reads TGTGCCAGCAGCGGATGGAGGGACGGAAACTATGGCTACACCTTC. Protein: CASSGWRDGNYGYTF.

V usage is TRBV30 and J usage is TRBJ1-6; D remains unclear. This CDR3 region has 11 residues. CDR1 and CDR2 (germline): GTSNPN, SVGIG (reference sequence). V was trimmed by 5 bases and J by 10 bases, leaving 9 bases between them. The CDR3 DNA sequence: TGTGCCTGGGGAGACGTGTCACCCCTCCACTTT. Its translation is CAWGDVSPLHF. Full variable domain (rest looked up from reference TRBV30 and TRBJ1-6): SQTIHQWPATLVQPVGSPLSLECTVEGTSNPNLYWYRQAAGRGLQLLFYSVGIGQISSEVPQNLSASRPQDRQFILSSKKLLLSDSGFYLCAWGDVSPLHFGNGTRLTVT.

CDR3 protein: CASSYTVNTEAFF. For the CDR3, the DNA is TGTGCCAGCAGCTATACAGTAAACACTGAAGCTTTCTTT. The V call is TRBV7-6, the J call TRBJ1-1; D is unclear. Germline assignment: CDR1 SGHVS and CDR2 FNYEAQ. V lost 4 bases and J 2 bases, leaving 8 bases between the germline ends. The CDR3 spans 13 residues.

The chain links TRBV9 to TRBJ2-7; TRBD1 might be the D (6 bases). The CDR3 consists of 16 residues. V was clipped by 3 bases and J by 3 bases, with 19 bases between them. Germline V gene sequence: CDR1 SGDLS, CDR2 YYNGEE. The CDR3 here is CASSAREGHAGYEQYF. DNA for the CDR3: TGTGCCAGCAGCGCCAGAGAGGGACACGCAGGCTACGAGCAGTACTTC.

The chain has TRBV2 and TRBJ2-3, with 12 nucleotides matching TRBD2. CDR1 and CDR2 (germline): SNHLY, FYNNEI. The junction had 5 bases not matched to a gene; V was cut back by 7 bases and J by 0 bases. This CDR3 comprises 16 residues. The CDR3 sequence: CASKRLAGDSTDTQYF. CDR3 nucleotide sequence: TGTGCCAGCAAACGACTAGCGGGGGATAGCACAGATACGCAGTATTTT.